In this sample, the clone carrying this T cell receptor beta chain turned up many times. Its antigen is not identified. This entry is derived from a study of T cells after yellow fever vaccination. Findings and limits, study-wide: Contaminating bulk clonotypes could be abundant in FACS-sorted repertoires. The booster response re-showed most primary clones: roughly 97% CD4, approximately 85% CD8.

5'RACE template switching generated TCR cDNA, adding a universal primer site and UMIs. One entry per CDR3 protein, called by TCRdb with MiXCR from the 5' RACE reads. The table lists about 320,000 distinct CDR3 sequences, around 6.8% of them singletons. Specimen: PBMCs, collected roughly 45 days after the first yellow fever vaccination. This TCR came from a man aged 18 to 35 who received the YFV17D yellow fever vaccine.

CDR3 residues: CASSQNWASGGEQFF. CDR3 DNA: TGCGCCAGCAGCCAAAACTGGGCTAGCGGGGGTGAGCAGTTCTTC. This chain connects TRBV4-3 to TRBJ2-1; 10 nucleotides agree with TRBD2. Trimming at V came to 2 bases and at J to 9 bases, leaving 7 bases not matched to a gene. The length of the CDR3 is 15 residues. CDR1 and CDR2 (germline): LGHNA, YSLEER.